One sample yielded the 16 T cell receptor beta chains listed below, sequenced in a study of T cell repertoires in cytomegalovirus infection. These receptors have no known antigen. Each CDR3 protein is one row after TCRdb ran MiXCR on the reads. The sample gives roughly 920,000 distinct CDR3 sequences, less than 40% of which show up once; 11% to 15% is in the top ten. Sequences were derived from cultured CD8+ T cells from PBMCs, sampled from culture after CMV antigen stimulation. The receptors shown here come from a human donor in good health (CMV status not recorded). Some clones in this sample may be carry-over from other donors' samples.

The chain is built from TRBV5-1 and TRBJ1-2, with D maybe TRBD1 (5 bases). V was trimmed by 0 bases and J by 0 bases, leaving 12 bases between them. Looked up from germline, CDR1 is SGHRS and CDR2 is YFSETQ. The CDR3 contains 16 residues. CDR3 coding DNA: TGCGCCAGCAGCTTGGGACAGCAAAGCCCTAACTATGGCTACACCTTC. It encodes CASSLGQQSPNYGYTF.

On this clonotype itself: Relative to the germline gene, one junction end is altered; a read error may explain this. The rearrangement uses TRBV7-6 and TRBJ1-5; no clear D gene. This CDR3 has 15 amino acids. In germline, CDR1 is SGHVS, CDR2 FNYEAQ. CDR3 in DNA: TGTACCAGCAGCCCCCTAGACACCAGCAATCAGCCCCAGCATTTT. Translated: CTSSPLDTSNQPQHF.

The rearrangement joins TRBV12-5 to TRBJ1-5; D is unresolved. The CDR3 runs 14 residues. V lost 5 bases and J lost 7, with 15 bases in between. Germline loops: CDR1 LGHNT, CDR2 FRNRAP. The CDR3 nucleotides read TGTGCTAGTGGTCCCCCGGGTTGGCAGCAGCCCCAGCATTTT. Translation gives CASGPPGWQQPQHF.

There are many counts of this clonotype. This sequence joins TRBV7-9 and TRBJ2-1; 9 bases agree with TRBD2. The germline V gene has CDR1 SEHNR and CDR2 FQNEAQ (reference sequence). The CDR3 is 17 residues long. Trimming took 5 bases from V and 4 from J; bases not matched to a gene: 12. CDR3 protein: CASSHGLVSGGYNEQFF. The CDR3 DNA reads TGTGCCAGCAGCCATGGCCTGGTTAGCGGGGGTTACAATGAGCAGTTCTTC.

The chain is built from TRBV12-3 or TRBV12-4 and TRBJ2-2; 7 nucleotides match TRBD2. This CDR3 has 16 residues. V was clipped by 6 bases and J by 0 bases; unmatched bases: 7. CDR3 DNA sequence: TGTGCCAGCAGGTGGGGGGGGGGAACGAACACCGGGGAGCTGTTTTTT. Translation gives CASRWGGGTNTGELFF.

V is TRBV12-3 or TRBV12-4 and J is TRBJ2-2; 9 nucleotides align to TRBD1. The CDR3 has 16 residues. The V and J ends lost 2 bases and 5 bases, in that order; junction bases with no gene match: 6. The CDR3 DNA follows: TGTGCCAGCAGTTTACTAGGGACAGGGATGACCGGGGAGCTGTTTTTT. Amino acids: CASSLLGTGMTGELFF.

A remark on this clonotype: This may arise from a read error, as a much more abundant clone is one base away. The chain couples TRBV7-3 to TRBJ1-4, with D perhaps matching TRBD1 (5 bases). CDR1 is SGHTA and CDR2 is FQGTGA in the germline V gene. The CDR3 consists of 13 residues. V lost 6 bases and J 10 bases, leaving 15 bases between the germline ends. CDR3 DNA: TGTGCCAGCAGGCCTCCGGGGCTAGGAAAACTGTTTTTT. Amino acid sequence: CASRPPGLGKLFF.

This clonotype was picked up a small number of times. This rearrangement joins TRBV6-5 to TRBJ2-4; D is unclear. The germline CDR1 and CDR2 sequences are MNHEY and SVGAGI. The length of the CDR3 is 15 residues. The ends were cut back, 0 bases at V and 0 bases at J, with 6 bases in the middle. DNA for the CDR3: TGTGCCAGCAGTTACTCAGGCGAAGCCAAAAACATTCAGTACTTC. It is translated as CASSYSGEAKNIQYF.

A word on this clonotype: A read error may explain this, as a much larger clone is one base away. This rearrangement joins TRBV7-8 to TRBJ1-5; no firm D call. Between the trimmed V and J ends, which lost 1 base and 5 bases, there was a span of 12 bases. CDR3 size: 15 residues. CDR1 and CDR2 from the germline V gene are SGHVS and FQNEAQ. CDR3 residues: CASSLDERIDQPQHF. CDR3 nucleotides: TGTGCCAGCAGCTTAGACGAAAGAATAGATCAGCCCCAGCATTTT. The complete variable domain, with remaining parts taken from reference TRBV7-8 and TRBJ1-5, reads GAGVSQSPRYKVAKRGQDVALRCDPISGHVSLFWYQQALGQGPEFLTYFQNEAQLDKSGLPSDRFFAERPEGSVSTLKIQRTQQEDSAVYLCASSLDERIDQPQHFGDGTRLSIL.

Note on this clonotype: The germline gene is not matched at one end of the junction; a read error may be the cause. This chain connects TRBV27 to TRBJ2-3; D gene unclear. Per germline, CDR1 MNHEY and CDR2 SMNVEV (reference sequence). The CDR3 runs 14 residues. CDR3 nucleotides: TGTGCCAGCTCCCCATTCAGTGGCACAGATACGCAGAATTTT. It yields the protein CASSPFSGTDTQNF.

This clonotype turned up a few times. The chain recombines TRBV6-5 with TRBJ1-1, with D hard to call. V was pared by 0 bases and J by 5 bases, with 10 bases between. CDR1 and CDR2 from the germline V gene are MNHEY and SVGAGI. CDR3 length: 14 residues. Written as DNA, the CDR3 is TGTGCCAGCAGTTACTCGAATGGCGGAACTGAAGCTTTCTTT. Residues: CASSYSNGGTEAFF.

The CDR3 reads CASSFAGTGAEAFF. CDR3 nucleotide sequence: TGTGCCAGCAGTTTCGCCGGGACAGGGGCTGAAGCTTTCTTT. The V gene is TRBV27, the J gene TRBJ1-1; TRBD1 aligns across 10 bases. The CDR3 contains 14 residues. Trimming cost V 3 bases and J 6 bases; bases outside gene matches: 4. The germline V gene encodes CDR1 MNHEY and CDR2 SMNVEV (reference sequence).

This chain joins TRBV29-1 and TRBJ2-1; D may be TRBD2 (6 bases). Trimming removed 8 bases at V and 0 bases at J, with 11 bases between. Germline CDR1 and CDR2: SQVTM and ANQGSEA. This CDR3 has 13 amino acids. Written as DNA, the CDR3 is TGCAGCATTGTGGGGGGCTCCTACAATGAGCAGTTCTTC. This gives the protein CSIVGGSYNEQFF.

A few counts support this clonotype. The rearrangement links TRBV27 to TRBJ2-7, with a possible D match to TRBD2 (7 bases). The CDR3 has 13 residues. The germline V gene has CDR1 MNHEY and CDR2 SMNVEV (reference sequence). Deletions cut 2 bases from V and 6 bases from J, with 11 bases between. CDR3 in DNA: TGTGCCAGCAGTTTAGGGGGGGGGCGCGAGCAGTACTTC. As protein: CASSLGGGREQYF.

V and J are TRBV12-3 or TRBV12-4 and TRBJ2-2; D unresolved. Trimming left V 1 base short and J 2 bases short, with 11 bases between. This CDR3 contains 16 residues. The CDR3 reads CASSLVGGSNTGELFF. DNA of the CDR3: TGTGCCAGCAGTTTAGTCGGTGGGTCAAACACCGGGGAGCTGTTTTTT.

The chain uses TRBV6-2 or TRBV6-3 and TRBJ2-7; 9 nucleotides agree with TRBD1. Unmatched junction bases numbered 8, after V lost 6 bases and J lost 5 bases. The CDR3 length is 14 residues. CDR1 and CDR2 from the germline V gene are MNHEY and SVGEGT. The CDR3 sequence: CASSPNRGLNEQYV. CDR3 bases: TGTGCCAGCAGCCCAAACAGGGGGCTAAACGAGCAGTACGTC.